Listed below are T cell receptor beta chains from one sample, sequenced in a study of HIV-infected patients and healthy controls. In TCRdb, the 5' RACE reads were re-called with MiXCR into one record per CDR3 protein. The table has about 4,200 distinct CDR3 sequences, roughly 15% seen once. Sequencing used blood, obtained before antiretroviral therapy. The receptors shown here come from an adult with HIV infection. CDR3s include the opening cysteine and the closing phenylalanine or tryptophan. A D gene is named only where the DNA matches it firmly. Some rows have no size entry. The others give once, few or many, or a class for an expanded clone.

clone_size,d_call,j_call,v_call,cdr3_aa,cdr3_nt
.,.,TRBJ2-1,TRBV3-1,CASQVEFYSYNEQFF,TGTGCCAGCCAAGTAGAGTTTTACTCCTACAATGAGCAGTTCTTC
large,.,TRBJ2-1,TRBV5-1,CASSGTNEQFF,TGCGCCAGCAGCGGGACCAATGAGCAGTTCTTC
medium-sized,TRBD1,TRBJ2-1,TRBV29-1,CSVDSRDRVNEQFF,TGCAGCGTTGACTCTCGGGACAGGGTAAATGAGCAGTTCTTC
medium-sized,.,TRBJ2-7,TRBV20-1,CSASPTGSPTHEQYF,TGCAGTGCCTCACCGACGGGCTCCCCAACCCACGAGCAGTACTTC
medium-sized,TRBD2,TRBJ2-3,TRBV20-1,CSATDTAGGVGTQYF,TGCAGTGCTACCGATACAGCGGGAGGAGTTGGCACGCAGTATTTT
medium-sized,.,TRBJ1-1,TRBV6-6,CAAGSPLNTEAFF,TGTGCCGCCGGGAGCCCCCTGAACACTGAAGCTTTCTTT
medium-sized,.,TRBJ1-1,TRBV7-6,CASSEGGGLNTEAFF,TGTGCCAGCAGCGAGGGGGGGGGGTTGAACACTGAAGCTTTCTTT
medium-sized,.,TRBJ2-2,TRBV30,CAWSQYWQLDTGELFF,TGTGCCTGGAGTCAGTACTGGCAACTAGACACCGGGGAGCTGTTTTTT
few,TRBD2,TRBJ2-2,TRBV3-1,CASSRTSGRTGELFF,TGTGCCAGCAGCCGGACTAGCGGGAGGACCGGGGAGCTGTTTTTT
many,.,TRBJ2-5,TRBV24-1,CATSDHQPFSSAQETQYF,TGTGCCACCAGTGATCATCAGCCCTTTTCTAGCGCTCAAGAGACCCAGTACTTC
medium-sized,.,TRBJ2-7,TRBV19,CASGTGGGSYEQYF,TGTGCCAGTGGCACAGGGGGGGGCTCCTACGAGCAGTACTTC
medium-sized,.,TRBJ1-2,TRBV3-1,CASSQDEGLYYGYTF,TGTGCCAGCAGCCAAGATGAGGGTCTCTACTATGGCTACACCTTC
.,TRBD2,TRBJ2-5,TRBV7-8,CASSLRLAGPETQYF,TGTGCCAGCAGCTTACGACTAGCGGGACCAGAGACCCAGTACTTC
many,.,TRBJ1-1,TRBV20-1,CSVFGRDTEAFF,TGCAGTGTATTTGGGCGGGACACTGAAGCTTTCTTT
medium-sized,.,TRBJ2-5,TRBV18,CASSPLRTPQETQYF,TGTGCCAGCTCACCTCTCCGGACTCCCCAAGAGACCCAGTACTTC
few,TRBD2,TRBJ2-7,TRBV29-1,CSVLTSGTSYEQYF,TGCAGCGTCCTGACTAGCGGGACCTCCTACGAGCAGTACTTC
medium-sized,TRBD2,TRBJ2-2,TRBV19,CASSLIRREGTNTGELFF,TGTGCCAGTAGTCTGATTCGTAGGGAGGGGACGAACACCGGGGAGCTGTTTTTT
.,TRBD2,TRBJ2-1,TRBV20-1,CSAWGLAGGYNEQFF,TGCAGTGCTTGGGGACTAGCGGGAGGGTACAATGAGCAGTTCTTC
few,.,TRBJ2-3,TRBV19,CASSPAGVKTDTQYF,TGTGCCAGTAGCCCGGCAGGGGTCAAAACAGATACGCAGTATTTT
medium-sized,TRBD1,TRBJ1-1,TRBV7-9,CASSLGQGEAFF,TGTGCCAGCAGCTTGGGACAGGGGGAAGCTTTCTTT
medium-sized,.,TRBJ1-1,TRBV5-1,CASSLESVLNTEAFF,TGCGCCAGCAGCTTGGAATCAGTCCTGAACACTGAAGCTTTCTTT
medium-sized,TRBD2,TRBJ2-3,TRBV4-2,CASSPSGSTDTQYF,TGTGCCAGCAGCCCTAGCGGGAGCACAGATACGCAGTATTTT
medium-sized,TRBD2,TRBJ2-3,TRBV5-1,CASSRSGLERLAGGTDTQYF,TGCGCCAGCAGCCGCTCTGGGTTAGAAAGACTAGCGGGAGGCACAGATACGCAGTATTTT
.,TRBD1,TRBJ1-5,TRBV12-5,CASTHRDRELKPQHF,TGTGCTAGTACACACCGGGACAGGGAACTTAAGCCCCAGCATTTT
medium-sized,.,TRBJ2-7,TRBV7-2,CASSLSTGFEQYF,TGTGCCAGCAGCTTATCGACGGGGTTTGAGCAGTACTTC
.,.,TRBJ2-5,TRBV7-2,CASSIRDDQYF,TGTGCCAGCAGCATCCGGGACGACCAGTACTTC
many,.,TRBJ1-1,TRBV19,CASSPLGVNTEAFF,TGTGCCAGTAGCCCCTTGGGGGTGAACACTGAAGCTTTCTTT
medium-sized,.,TRBJ2-7,TRBV30,CAWSEGPEQYF,TGTGCCTGGAGTGAGGGTCCCGAGCAGTACTTC
medium-sized,.,TRBJ2-3,TRBV23-1,CASSLETRRVDTQYF,TGCGCCAGCAGTCTGGAGACTAGGCGTGTAGATACGCAGTATTTT
few,TRBD2,TRBJ2-7,TRBV11-2,CAIGSGTSGIKQYF,TGTGCCATCGGCTCGGGGACTAGCGGGATTAAGCAGTACTTC
medium-sized,TRBD2,TRBJ2-1,TRBV19,CASSIRAGLRSNEQFF,TGTGCCAGTAGTATCCGAGCGGGACTAAGGAGCAATGAGCAGTTCTTC
medium-sized,.,TRBJ2-5,TRBV7-3,CASSPLAEETQYF,TGTGCCAGCAGCCCGTTAGCGGAAGAGACCCAGTACTTC
.,.,TRBJ1-2,TRBV5-1,CASSLVVGEGYGYTF,TGCGCCAGCAGCTTGGTGGTGGGGGAAGGCTATGGCTACACCTTC
few,TRBD2,TRBJ2-1,TRBV19,CASSLRASGYNEQFF,TGTGCCAGTAGTCTTCGGGCTAGCGGGTACAATGAGCAGTTCTTC
medium-sized,.,TRBJ1-3,TRBV24-1,CATSAGSSGNTIYF,TGTGCCACCAGTGCGGGCAGCTCTGGAAACACCATATATTTT
.,.,TRBJ2-3,TRBV5-1,CASSLAGSDTQYF,TGCGCCAGCAGCTTGGCAGGGTCAGATACGCAGTATTTT
medium-sized,.,TRBJ1-5,TRBV6-2/TRBV6-3,CASIGGGNQPQHF,TGTGCCAGCATCGGGGGGGGAAATCAGCCCCAGCATTTT
medium-sized,TRBD1,TRBJ1-1,TRBV3-1,CASSFRTGTNTEAFF,TGTGCCAGCAGCTTTCGGACAGGGACGAACACTGAAGCTTTCTTT
medium-sized,.,TRBJ2-7,TRBV11-2,CASKSIRGWDEQYF,TGTGCCAGCAAGTCCATCAGGGGCTGGGACGAGCAGTACTTC
few,.,TRBJ1-1,TRBV12-3/TRBV12-4,CASSPASLRGTEAFF,TGTGCCAGCAGTCCCGCCAGTTTGAGAGGGACTGAAGCTTTCTTT
many,TRBD2,TRBJ2-2,TRBV7-2,CASSLGLTNTGELFF,TGTGCCAGCAGCCTGGGACTAACGAACACCGGGGAGCTGTTTTTT
medium-sized,TRBD1,TRBJ2-6,TRBV6-6,CASSTPGQFISGANVLTF,TGTGCCAGCAGTACTCCGGGACAGTTCATCTCTGGGGCCAACGTCCTGACTTTC
medium-sized,TRBD1,TRBJ1-1,TRBV27,CASTPGQGSTEAFF,TGTGCCAGCACACCGGGACAGGGGAGCACTGAAGCTTTCTTT
many,.,TRBJ2-6,TRBV12-3/TRBV12-4,CASSLWAGRQNSGANVLTF,TGTGCCAGCAGTCTATGGGCAGGCAGGCAGAACTCTGGGGCCAACGTCCTGACTTTC
medium-sized,.,TRBJ2-2,TRBV24-1,CATSVGNDIFYGELFF,TGTGCCACCAGTGTGGGGAATGACATTTTTTACGGGGAGCTGTTTTTT
many,TRBD1,TRBJ1-5,TRBV24-1,CATSDPGQGGQPQHF,TGTGCCACCAGTGATCCAGGACAGGGAGGTCAGCCCCAGCATTTT
.,TRBD1,TRBJ1-2,TRBV11-3,CGSSPGSGTVAIVYGYTF,TGTGGCAGCAGCCCTGGGTCCGGGACAGTGGCCATAGTCTATGGCTACACCTTC
medium-sized,TRBD2,TRBJ2-3,TRBV5-1,CASSGQREGFPRSTDTQYF,TGCGCCAGCAGCGGCCAGCGGGAGGGTTTTCCCCGAAGCACAGATACGCAGTATTTT
.,.,TRBJ2-3,TRBV7-8,CASSADLTPDSDTQYF,TGTGCCAGCAGCGCTGACCTCACCCCAGACTCAGATACGCAGTATTTT
.,TRBD1,TRBJ2-7,TRBV4-3,CASSHGTGLPEQYF,TGCGCCAGCAGCCACGGGACAGGTCTCCCGGAGCAGTACTTC
.,.,TRBJ2-2,TRBV27,CASSFEGVNTGELFF,TGTGCCAGCAGTTTTGAGGGAGTTAACACCGGGGAGCTGTTTTTT
medium-sized,.,TRBJ2-3,TRBV12-3/TRBV12-4,CASSPSHSTDTQYF,TGTGCCAGCAGTCCGAGCCACTCCACAGATACGCAGTATTTT
medium-sized,.,TRBJ1-2,TRBV7-6,CASSHQGGGGYTF,TGTGCCAGCAGTCATCAGGGAGGGGGTGGCTACACCTTC
medium-sized,.,TRBJ1-1,TRBV29-1,CSVLTGWNTEAFF,TGCAGCGTCCTAACAGGATGGAACACTGAAGCTTTCTTT
many,.,TRBJ1-5,TRBV2,CASRPGISNQPQHF,TGTGCCAGCAGACCAGGGATCTCCAATCAGCCCCAGCATTTT
medium-sized,.,TRBJ2-1,TRBV6-1,CASMSDNEQFF,TGTGCCAGCATGTCCGACAATGAGCAGTTCTTC
medium-sized,TRBD1,TRBJ1-1,TRBV14,CASSHRGPGSTEAFF,TGTGCCAGCAGCCACAGGGGGCCAGGGAGCACTGAAGCTTTCTTT